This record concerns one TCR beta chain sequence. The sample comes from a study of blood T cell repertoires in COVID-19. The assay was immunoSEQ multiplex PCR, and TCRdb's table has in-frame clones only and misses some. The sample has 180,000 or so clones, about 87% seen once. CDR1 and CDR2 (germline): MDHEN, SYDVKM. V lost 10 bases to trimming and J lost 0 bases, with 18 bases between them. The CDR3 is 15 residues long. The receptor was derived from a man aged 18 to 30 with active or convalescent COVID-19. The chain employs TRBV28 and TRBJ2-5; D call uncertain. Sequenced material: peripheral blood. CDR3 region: CATTPPGLYQETQYF. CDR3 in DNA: TGTGCCACCACTCCGCCCGGTTTGTACCAAGAGACCCAGTACTTC.